A selection of T cell receptor beta chains follows, all from one sample in a study of neurological immune-mediated disorders. A single record per CDR3 protein comes from TCRdb applying MiXCR to the 5' RACE reads. The repertoire has 75,000 to 80,000 distinct CDR3 sequences, approximately 5% of them found once; the top ten carry around 2.2%. Sequencing was performed on PBMCs. These receptors came from a woman younger than 45 with multiple sclerosis. Each CDR3 is given with its conserved first and last residue. D genes are given only for firm matches. Sizes are listed as once, few or many counts, or a class when the clone is expanded.

CSASYGPINQPQHF TGCAGTGCTAGTTATGGGCCTATCAATCAGCCCCAGCATTTT TRBJ1-5 14 TRBV20-1 - many
CSASDSRMNTEAFF TGCAGTGCCTCGGACAGCCGAATGAACACTGAAGCTTTCTTT TRBJ1-1 14 TRBV20-1 - many
CASRMGLSDSPLHF TGCGCCAGCAGAATGGGACTGTCCGACTCACCCCTCCACTTT TRBJ1-6 14 TRBV5-1 - many
CAIKLAGSTDTQYF TGTGCCATCAAACTAGCGGGGAGTACAGATACGCAGTATTTT TRBJ2-3 14 TRBV10-3 TRBD2 many
CASSHRSGTYNEQFF TGTGCCAGCAGCCATAGAAGCGGGACTTACAATGAGCAGTTCTTC TRBJ2-1 15 TRBV7-2 TRBD2 many
CASSLVYTEAFF TGTGCCAGCAGCTTGGTATACACTGAAGCTTTCTTT TRBJ1-1 12 TRBV5-6 - many
CASSLVSLPGNDTQYF TGCGCCAGCAGCTTGGTGAGCCTCCCTGGTAATGATACGCAGTATTTT TRBJ2-3 16 TRBV5-1 - many
CASSLAFGTGNEQFF TGTGCCAGCAGCTTGGCCTTTGGGACAGGCAATGAGCAGTTCTTC TRBJ2-1 15 TRBV5-6 TRBD1 many
CASTELAGASDTQYF TGTGCCAGCACCGAACTAGCGGGAGCCTCAGATACGCAGTATTTT TRBJ2-3 15 TRBV7-2 TRBD2 many
CASSDRQGNYGYTF TGTGCCAGCAGTGACCGACAGGGGAACTATGGCTACACCTTC TRBJ1-2 14 TRBV12-3/TRBV12-4 TRBD1 many
CASSWALAGAFSYNEQFF TGTGCCAGCAGTTGGGCCCTAGCGGGAGCTTTCTCCTACAATGAGCAGTTCTTC TRBJ2-1 18 TRBV12-3/TRBV12-4 TRBD2 many
CASSLSPDYNEQFF TGTGCCAGCAGCTTATCGCCCGACTACAATGAGCAGTTCTTC TRBJ2-1 14 TRBV7-3 - many
CASTSGGADTEAFF TGCGCCAGCACTTCAGGGGGCGCGGACACTGAAGCTTTCTTT TRBJ1-1 14 TRBV5-1 TRBD1 many
CASRGANTEAFF TGCGCCAGCAGAGGAGCGAACACTGAAGCTTTCTTT TRBJ1-1 12 TRBV5-1 - many
CASSKAGMNTEAFF TGCGCCAGCAGCAAGGCAGGGATGAACACTGAAGCTTTCTTT TRBJ1-1 14 TRBV5-1 - many